These 26 T cell receptor beta chains came from one sample sequenced in a study of shared clonotypes between healthy human individuals. Assay: immunoSEQ multiplex PCR; the TCRdb copy retains only in-frame clones and omits some. The data contain 1,400,000 or so clones, approximately 98.5% of them singletons. The specimen sequenced was naive CD4+ T cells sorted from blood. As for subset: CD45RA+ positively selected. The receptors were sampled from a man between 25 and 39 years old in good health.

The J gene is TRBJ2-1, the V gene TRBV7-8, with 9 bases identical to TRBD2. V shed 0 bases, J shed 6 bases, and the junction held 9 bases outside the gene matches. Germline loops: CDR1 SGHVS, CDR2 FQNEAQ. CDR3 length: 17 amino acids. CDR3 DNA sequence: TGTGCCAGCAGCTTAGCGCGAGGGGGCGGGAGGGCCAATGAGCAGTTCTTC. Amino acid sequence: CASSLARGGGRANEQFF.

The chain couples TRBV30 to TRBJ2-7, with 7 bases matching TRBD1. This CDR3 spans 15 amino acids. V lost 0 bases and J lost 6; bases outside the gene matches: 11. The germline V gene has CDR1 GTSNPN and CDR2 SVGIG (reference sequence). The CDR3 is CAWSVRMTGQGEQYF. CDR3 coding DNA: TGTGCCTGGAGTGTAAGGATGACAGGGCAGGGCGAGCAGTACTTC.

The genes are TRBV5-1 and TRBJ2-3; 9 nucleotides align to TRBD1. The CDR3 is 18 amino acids. V lost 0 bases, J lost 7 bases, and 15 bases stayed unmatched. Per the germline V gene, CDR1 is SGHRS and CDR2 is YFSETQ. DNA for the CDR3: TGCGCCAGCAGCTTGGAGGGACAGGGAAACCTTCAAGTATATACGCAGTATTTT. Amino acids: CASSLEGQGNLQVYTQYF.

This rearrangement joins TRBV6-1 to TRBJ2-3; 10 bases fit TRBD2. With V trimmed by 9 bases and J by 3 bases, 3 bases remained unmatched. In germline, CDR1 is MNHNS, CDR2 SASEGT. The CDR3 runs 13 residues. In nucleotides, the CDR3 is TGTGCCAGTATACTAGCGGGAACAGATACGCAGTATTTT. Its translation: CASILAGTDTQYF.

The V gene is TRBV5-1, the J gene TRBJ2-7; D could derive from TRBD1 or TRBD2 (5 bases each). Trimming took 7 bases from V and 0 from J, leaving 14 bases between them. Germline values: CDR1 SGHRS, CDR2 YFSETQ. The CDR3 is 14 amino acids. The CDR3 sequence is CASRTGTDSYEQYF. CDR3 coding DNA: TGCGCCAGCCGCACGGGGACGGACTCCTACGAGCAGTACTTC.

The chain employs TRBV28 and TRBJ2-7, with D tentatively TRBD1 (6 bases). Germline V gene lookup returns CDR1 MDHEN and CDR2 SYDVKM. The CDR3 is 15 residues long. The V and J ends lost 0 bases and 5 bases respectively, with 14 bases between them. In DNA, the CDR3 is TGTGCCAGCAGTTTATGGACCCCAGGGGTAGACGAGCAGTACTTC. Its protein product is CASSLWTPGVDEQYF.

V and J are TRBV5-8 and TRBJ1-2; TRBD1 aligns across 8 bases. In germline, CDR1 is SGHTS, CDR2 YDEGEE. CDR3 length equals 15 residues. Trimming cost V 3 bases and J 1 base; bases outside gene matches: 5. The CDR3 spells CASSWTGFGNYGYTF. Here the CDR3 DNA reads TGTGCCAGCAGCTGGACAGGGTTTGGTAACTATGGCTACACCTTC. Supplemented by reference TRBV5-8 and TRBJ1-2, the full variable domain reads EAGVTQSPTHLIKTRGQQATLRCSPISGHTSVYWYQQALGLGLQFLLWYDEGEERNRGNFPPRFSGRQFPNYSSELNVNALELEDSALYLCASSWTGFGNYGYTFGSGTRLTVV.

This clone occurred once. V is TRBV10-2 and J is TRBJ2-7; D gene uncertain. V lost 5 bases and J 1 base, leaving 6 bases between the germline ends. Germline values: CDR1 WSHSY, CDR2 SAAADI. The CDR3 is 12 residues long. CDR3 coding DNA: TGCGCCAGCAGTATAGTATCCTACGAGCAGTACTTC. This gives the protein CASSIVSYEQYF.

This clone showed up just once. The chain couples TRBV10-3 to TRBJ2-1, with 9 nucleotides matching TRBD2. From germline, CDR1 is ENHRY and CDR2 SYGVKD. The CDR3 runs 18 residues. V shed 6 bases, J shed 5 bases, and the junction held 17 bases outside the gene matches. CDR3 DNA: TGTGCCATCAGGGGAGATGGTAGCGGGAGTAGTTCGCACAATGAGCAGTTCTTC. As protein: CAIRGDGSGSSSHNEQFF.

V gene TRBV27 combines with J gene TRBJ1-5; D unresolved. V was trimmed by 3 bases and J by 2 bases, leaving 8 bases between them. Germline V lookup: CDR1 MNHEY, CDR2 SMNVEV (reference sequence). The CDR3 runs 14 residues. The CDR3 loop is CASSFFGGNQPQHF. CDR3 bases: TGTGCCAGCAGTTTTTTCGGTGGCAATCAGCCCCAGCATTTT.

The chain couples TRBV9 to TRBJ2-1; D gene uncertain. The CDR3 is 14 residues long. Germline V lookup: CDR1 SGDLS, CDR2 YYNGEE. Trimming pared 2 bases from V and 4 bases from J, leaving 10 bases between. This chain's CDR3 is CASSVYPWYNEQFF. CDR3 DNA sequence: TGTGCCAGCAGCGTGTACCCCTGGTACAATGAGCAGTTCTTC. Together with reference TRBV9 and TRBJ2-1, the CDR3 gives the full variable domain: DSGVTQTPKHLITATGQRVTLRCSPRSGDLSVYWYQQSLDQGLQFLIQYYNGEERAKGNILERFSAQQFPDLHSELNLSSLELGDSALYFCASSVYPWYNEQFFGPGTRLTVL.

V gene TRBV14 combines with J gene TRBJ2-5; 7 bases are shared with TRBD2. V gave up 5 bases and J gave up 7 bases; unmatched junction bases: 13. The germline gives CDR1 SGHDN, CDR2 FVKESK. The CDR3 consists of 15 residues. CDR3 loop: CASSTRTSGVGTQYF. Here the CDR3 DNA reads TGTGCCAGCAGCACCCGGACTAGTGGCGTCGGGACCCAGTACTTC.

This clone came up once. V is TRBV7-8 and J is TRBJ2-7; no firm D call. CDR1 SGHVS and CDR2 FQNEAQ come from the germline V gene. Trimming shortened V by 1 base and J by 6 bases, and 4 bases separated the two germline ends. The CDR3 extends over 11 amino acids. The CDR3 DNA sequence: TGTGCCAGCAGCTTAGTCGGCGAGCAGTACTTC. It is translated as CASSLVGEQYF. The variable domain in full, with the rest retrieved from reference TRBV7-8 and TRBJ2-7, is GAGVSQSPRYKVAKRGQDVALRCDPISGHVSLFWYQQALGQGPEFLTYFQNEAQLDKSGLPSDRFFAERPEGSVSTLKIQRTQQEDSAVYLCASSLVGEQYFGPGTRLTVT.

V is TRBV18 and J is TRBJ2-7; the D call may be TRBD1 or TRBD2 (5 bases each). Germline V CDR1 and CDR2: KGHSH, LQKENI. The CDR3 runs 14 residues. V was pared by 6 bases and J by 3 bases, with 15 bases between. The CDR3 DNA reads TGTGCCAGCTCCCAACAGGACGGGGTCTACGAGCAGTACTTC. Translated, it gives CASSQQDGVYEQYF.

This clone was recorded only once. The chain recombines TRBV18 with TRBJ1-4; tentative D call: TRBD1 (6 bases). Germline V lookup: CDR1 KGHSH, CDR2 LQKENI. Trimming stripped 3 bases from V and 8 bases from J, with 16 bases between. The CDR3 runs 15 residues. The CDR3 nucleotides are TGTGCCAGCTCACCGGTCTCCCAGGGACAAGAAAAACTGTTTTTT. Its protein product is CASSPVSQGQEKLFF.

The V and J genes are TRBV18 and TRBJ1-1, with D maybe TRBD1 (5 bases). Trimming stripped 1 base from V and 3 bases from J, with 15 bases between. The CDR3 totals 16 residues. CDR1 is KGHSH, CDR2 LQKENI, per germline. CDR3 in amino acids: CASSPLDSGDDTEAFF. The CDR3 DNA is TGTGCCAGCTCACCACTTGATTCCGGGGACGACACTGAAGCTTTCTTT. The whole variable domain, filled in from reference TRBV18 and TRBJ1-1, reads NAGVMQNPRHLVRRRGQEARLRCSPMKGHSHVYWYRQLPEEGLKFMVYLQKENIIDESGMPKERFSAEFPKEGPSILRIQQVVRGDSAAYFCASSPLDSGDDTEAFFGQGTRLTVV.

The chain combines TRBV28 with TRBJ1-3; no definite D call. Germline CDR1 and CDR2: MDHEN and SYDVKM. This CDR3 comprises 17 residues. V dropped 4 bases and J dropped 4 bases, with 20 bases sitting between them. CDR3 sequence reads: CASSSVAGLGRGNTIYF. CDR3 nucleotides: TGTGCCAGCAGTTCCGTGGCAGGATTGGGCCGCGGAAACACCATATATTTT.

The sample holds one count of this clone. DNA of the CDR3: TGTGCCAGCAGCTTAAAAGGGGTCGGACATGATCAGGATACGCAGTATTTT. Translation gives CASSLKGVGHDQDTQYF. The chain carries TRBV7-3 and TRBJ2-3; D may be TRBD1 (5 bases). The CDR3 loop spans 17 amino acids. The V gene lost 1 base and the J gene lost 6 bases, with 20 bases spanning the gap. Germline values: CDR1 SGHTA, CDR2 FQGTGA.

The genes are TRBV6-5 and TRBJ1-1, with D hard to call. Per germline, CDR1 MNHEY and CDR2 SVGAGI. V lost 7 bases to trimming and J lost 1 base, with 13 bases between them. The CDR3 length is 14 residues. The CDR3 here is CASTPDGSNTEAFF. The CDR3 nucleotides read TGTGCCAGCACCCCGGACGGATCGAACACTGAAGCTTTCTTT.

The V gene is TRBV10-3, the J gene TRBJ2-7; no clear D. Germline V gene sequence: CDR1 ENHRY, CDR2 SYGVKD. There are 12 residues in the CDR3. Trimming removed 5 bases from V and 2 bases from J, with 7 bases in between. In DNA form, the CDR3 reads TGTGCCATCAGTCCACTTGCCTACGAGCAGTACTTC. This translates into CAISPLAYEQYF.

This chain links TRBV2 with TRBJ1-4, with D possibly matching TRBD1 (6 bases). This CDR3 has 14 residues. The V end lost 7 bases, the J end lost 2 bases, and 11 bases lay between the germline ends. The V gene's germline CDR1 is SNHLY and CDR2 FYNNEI. CDR3 DNA sequence: TGTGCCAGCATCTACAGGGCGACTAATGAAAAACTGTTTTTT. Translated, it gives CASIYRATNEKLFF.

The CDR3 sequence is CASSLRGEQFF. CDR3 coding DNA: TGCGCCAGCAGCCTCAGAGGTGAGCAGTTCTTC. V is TRBV5-1 and J is TRBJ2-1; D remains ambiguous. Trimming took off 4 bases at V and 9 bases at J, with 8 bases between the two ends. From germline, CDR1 is SGHRS and CDR2 YFSETQ. The CDR3 has 11 residues.

The V call is TRBV6-5, the J call TRBJ1-1, with D possibly TRBD1 on 5 matching bases. Germline V gene sequence: CDR1 MNHEY, CDR2 SVGAGI. This CDR3 spans 16 amino acids. V was pared by 0 bases and J by 3 bases, with 14 bases between. The CDR3 sequence: CASSYSWGDVYTEAFF. The CDR3 bases are TGTGCCAGCAGTTACTCATGGGGGGACGTCTACACTGAAGCTTTCTTT.

The genes are TRBV11-2 and TRBJ2-2, with D unresolved. V lost 1 base, J lost 4 bases, and 10 bases lay in between. This CDR3 region has 15 residues. In germline, CDR1 is SGHAT, CDR2 FQNNGV. This chain's CDR3 is CASSLVPQGTGELFF. The DNA of the CDR3 is TGTGCCAGCAGCTTAGTTCCCCAAGGCACCGGGGAGCTGTTTTTT.

The V gene is TRBV6-1, the J gene TRBJ1-3; 7 bases align to TRBD1. The CDR3 consists of 15 residues. V trimming: 4 bases; J trimming: 1 base; junction bases outside the gene matches: 4. Germline CDR1 MNHNS, CDR2 SASEGT. Written as DNA, the CDR3 is TGTGCCAGCAGTGGACGACAGGGATCTGGAAACACCATATATTTT. This translates into CASSGRQGSGNTIYF.

V is TRBV28 and J is TRBJ1-2; the D is unclear. Germline CDR1 is MDHEN and CDR2 is SYDVKM. V lost 2 bases and J 3 bases, leaving 16 bases between the germline ends. The CDR3 spans 16 residues. CDR3 DNA sequence: TGTGCCAGCAGTTTAACCCCTGTGGTTGCGCACTATGGCTACACCTTC. This sequence encodes CASSLTPVVAHYGYTF.